This T cell receptor (beta chain) was recovered during a study of blood T cell repertoires in COVID-19. Study details: PBMCs, B-cell-depleted T cells, or T cells provided the cDNA or gDNA that made up the material.

This CDR3 contains 17 residues. V shed 5 bases, J shed 3 bases, and the junction held 12 bases outside the gene matches. CDR1 is SGHVS and CDR2 is FQNEAQ in the germline V gene. Some clones are missing from TCRdb's copy, which holds only in-frame ones; the method was immunoSEQ multiplex PCR. Of approximately 250,000 clones listed, around 89% are singletons. This TCR came from a middle-aged woman with acute COVID-19. Sequenced sample: PBMCs or T cells enriched from blood (not recorded which). This chain uses TRBV7-8 with TRBJ2-1, with TRBD1 matching over 8 bases. Here the CDR3 DNA reads TGTGCCAGCAGCCGCACCCGGACAGGGTCGCTCTACAATGAGCAGTTCTTC. Protein sequence: CASSRTRTGSLYNEQFF.